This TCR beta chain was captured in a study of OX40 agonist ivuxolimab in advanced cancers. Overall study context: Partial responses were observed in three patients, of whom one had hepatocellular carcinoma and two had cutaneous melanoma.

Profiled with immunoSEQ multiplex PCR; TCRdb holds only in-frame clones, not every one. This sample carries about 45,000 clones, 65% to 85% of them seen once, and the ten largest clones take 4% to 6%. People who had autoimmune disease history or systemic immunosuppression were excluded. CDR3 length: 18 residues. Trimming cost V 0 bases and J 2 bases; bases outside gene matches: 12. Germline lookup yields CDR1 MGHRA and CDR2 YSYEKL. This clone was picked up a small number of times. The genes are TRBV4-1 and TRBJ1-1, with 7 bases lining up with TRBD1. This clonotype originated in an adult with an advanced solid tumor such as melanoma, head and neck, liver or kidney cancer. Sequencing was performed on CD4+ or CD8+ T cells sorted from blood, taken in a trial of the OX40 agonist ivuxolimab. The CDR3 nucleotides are TGCGCCAGCAGCCAAGATAGACTATTGACAGGGCGAAACACTGAAGCTTTCTTT. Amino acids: CASSQDRLLTGRNTEAFF.